A single sample is the source of the 16 T cell receptor beta chains below, sequenced in a study of OX40 agonist ivuxolimab in advanced cancers. The data were produced by immunoSEQ multiplex PCR, yet TCRdb's version contains in-frame clones alone and is incomplete. This table has about 66,000 clones, approximately 78% appearing once. The specimen comprised CD4+ or CD8+ T cells sorted from blood, sampled in a trial of the OX40 agonist ivuxolimab. Receptors were obtained from an adult with an advanced solid tumor such as melanoma, head and neck, liver or kidney cancer.

Only one count was recorded for this clone. The chain carries TRBV5-1 and TRBJ2-3; TRBD1 agrees at 9 bases. The V gene end was trimmed by 7 bases and the J gene end by 5 bases; junction bases not matched to a gene: 8. The CDR3 length is 14 residues. Looked up from germline, CDR1 is SGHRS and CDR2 is YFSETQ. CDR3 DNA: TGCGCCAGCGCTAGGGGACAGGGCTTAGATACGCAGTATTTT. As protein: CASARGQGLDTQYF.

This clone appeared a few times. The rearrangement uses TRBV28 and TRBJ1-6; no reliable D call. Germline loops: CDR1 MDHEN, CDR2 SYDVKM. This CDR3 is 15 amino acids long. Trimming stripped 6 bases from V and 0 bases from J, with 9 bases between. CDR3 protein: CASSITTSYNSPLHF. The CDR3 DNA reads as TGTGCCAGCAGCATCACAACCTCCTATAATTCACCCCTCCACTTT.

V usage is TRBV7-9 and J usage is TRBJ1-2, with D possibly being TRBD1 (6 bases). From germline, CDR1 is SEHNR and CDR2 FQNEAQ (reference sequence). V lost 1 base to trimming and J lost 5 bases, with 8 bases between them. This CDR3 spans 13 amino acids. The CDR3 DNA is TGTGCCAGCAGCTTAGAAGGGGGGTATGGCTACACCTTC. It yields the protein CASSLEGGYGYTF.

V gene TRBV7-9 combines with J gene TRBJ2-2, with 9 nucleotides matching TRBD1. With 5 bases clipped from V and 3 bases from J, the junction kept 4 bases outside the gene matches. The CDR3 spans 15 residues. Germline V gene sequence: CDR1 SEHNR, CDR2 FQNEAQ (reference sequence). The CDR3 DNA reads as TGTGCCAGCAGCCCGGGACAGGGAGACACCGGGGAGCTGTTTTTT. It codes for CASSPGQGDTGELFF.

The V and J genes are TRBV6-5 and TRBJ2-1; the D gene is possibly TRBD1 (6 bases). Germline CDR1 and CDR2: MNHEY and SVGAGI. The V and J ends lost 7 bases and 3 bases respectively, with 13 bases between them. The CDR3 runs 14 residues. The CDR3 nucleotides are TGTGCCAGCATGATGACAGGCAGCTACAATGAGCAGTTCTTC. Protein: CASMMTGSYNEQFF.

The chain couples TRBV18 to TRBJ1-1, with D unclear. The V gene lost 1 base and the J gene lost 1 base, with 7 bases spanning the gap. The CDR3 extends over 14 amino acids. Germline CDR1 is KGHSH and CDR2 is LQKENI. The CDR3 is CASSPLDGNTEAFF. The CDR3 DNA sequence: TGTGCCAGCTCACCACTGGACGGGAACACTGAAGCTTTCTTT. Combining the CDR3 with reference TRBV18 and TRBJ1-1 gives the whole variable domain NAGVMQNPRHLVRRRGQEARLRCSPMKGHSHVYWYRQLPEEGLKFMVYLQKENIIDESGMPKERFSAEFPKEGPSILRIQQVVRGDSAAYFCASSPLDGNTEAFFGQGTRLTVV.

This sequence joins TRBV7-7 and TRBJ2-2, with D possibly called TRBD1 or TRBD2 (7 bases each). The V gene lost 5 bases and the J gene lost 5 bases, with 9 bases spanning the gap. The germline V gene encodes CDR1 SSHAT and CDR2 FNYEAQ (reference sequence). The CDR3 is 13 amino acids. The CDR3 DNA is TGTGCCAGCAGCCAGGGGGGGACCGGGGAGCTGTTTTTT. Protein: CASSQGGTGELFF.

The rearrangement links TRBV6-4 to TRBJ2-3; tentative D call: TRBD1 (6 bases). CDR3 length equals 13 residues. Germline V gene data show CDR1 as MRHNA and CDR2 as SNTAGT. V lost 4 bases to trimming and J lost 3 bases, with 8 bases between them. The CDR3 region has the DNA TGTGCCAGCAGTGGTCAGGGGACAGATACGCAGTATTTT. Its protein is CASSGQGTDTQYF.

The CDR3 region is CAISDVEGYTGELFF. CDR3 bases: TGTGCCATCAGTGATGTTGAGGGATACACCGGGGAGCTGTTTTTT. The chain combines TRBV10-3 with TRBJ2-2, with D possibly being TRBD2 (5 bases). Per the germline V gene, CDR1 is ENHRY and CDR2 is SYGVKD. The ends were cut back, 3 bases at V and 3 bases at J, with 11 bases in the middle. This CDR3 region has 15 residues.

This chain joins TRBV27 and TRBJ1-1; 7 nucleotides align to TRBD1. J lost 1 base, V lost 5 bases, and 1 base had no gene match. The germline V gene encodes CDR1 MNHEY and CDR2 SMNVEV (reference sequence). The CDR3 sequence is 13 residues long. As DNA, the CDR3 is TGTGCCAGCAGTCCAGGGGGGAACACTGAAGCTTTCTTT. This gives the protein CASSPGGNTEAFF.

The genes are TRBV6-1 and TRBJ1-2; D might be TRBD1 (6 bases). The germline V gene has CDR1 MNHNS and CDR2 SASEGT. The CDR3 has 16 residues. The V and J ends lost 4 bases and 8 bases respectively, with 23 bases between them. The CDR3 sequence: CASSGFNRVVAQGYTF. DNA for the CDR3: TGTGCCAGCAGTGGATTTAACAGGGTAGTGGCTCAAGGCTACACCTTC.

The chain uses TRBV10-3 and TRBJ1-4; a weak D match, TRBD1 (6 bases). This CDR3 spans 13 amino acids. Trimming removed 4 bases from V and 6 bases from J, with 9 bases in between. Germline loops: CDR1 ENHRY, CDR2 SYGVKD. The CDR3 nucleotides are TGTGCCATCAGTGTGGACAGTGATGAAAAACTGTTTTTT. This translates into CAISVDSDEKLFF.

The chain links TRBV5-1 to TRBJ2-1; a possible D gene is TRBD1 (5 bases). Germline CDR1 is SGHRS and CDR2 is YFSETQ. This CDR3 has 13 amino acids. V dropped 4 bases and J dropped 3 bases, with 8 bases sitting between them. CDR3 DNA sequence: TGCGCCAGCAGCCCCGACAGCTACAATGAGCAGTTCTTC. Protein sequence: CASSPDSYNEQFF.

This clone was counted only a few times. The V gene is TRBV6-6, the J gene TRBJ1-6, with TRBD1 matching over 7 bases. The ends lost 5 bases at V and 8 bases at J; junction bases unmatched: 6. In germline, CDR1 is MNHNY, CDR2 SVGAGI (reference sequence). The CDR3 totals 14 residues. CDR3 bases: TGTGCCAGCAGTACCGGGACAGAAGATTCACCCCTCCACTTT. Translation gives CASSTGTEDSPLHF.

The CDR3 protein is CASSNPGQGLYF. The CDR3, as DNA: TGTGCCAGCAGTAACCCAGGACAGGGGCTGTACTTC. This chain links TRBV28 with TRBJ2-5; 9 nucleotides agree with TRBD1. Germline CDR1 and CDR2: MDHEN and SYDVKM. Germline trimming cut 5 bases from V and 13 bases from J; bases unmatched to any gene: 8. The CDR3 loop spans 12 amino acids.

The V gene is TRBV28, the J gene TRBJ1-1; tentatively, D is TRBD1 (6 bases). V gave up 6 bases and J gave up 4 bases, with 12 bases separating them. Germline CDR1 and CDR2: MDHEN and SYDVKM. The CDR3 is made up of 13 amino acids. Here the CDR3 DNA reads TGTGCCAGCAGACAAACAGGGACCACTGAAGCTTTCTTT. As protein: CASRQTGTTEAFF.